The 21 T cell receptor beta chains given below trace back to one sample, sequenced in a study of molecular identifiers for immune sequencing clone quantification. Using its own MiXCR run on the PCR reads, TCRdb lists one record per CDR3 protein. The data contain under 350,000 distinct CDR3 sequences, about 23% of them seen just once; the ten biggest clones take up about 0.74%. The sequencing sample was made of naive CD8+ T cells from blood, with Jurkat cell RNA spiked in. Documented subset: FACS-sorted CD8+CD4-CCR7+CD45RA+ naive T cells. These receptor sequences come from a human donor in good health. Some libraries in this study had Jurkat cell RNA spiked in.

The chain's CDR3 is CASSGLREETQYF. The CDR3 DNA is TGTGCCAGCAGTGGTCTCAGGGAAGAGACCCAGTACTTC. J is TRBJ2-5 and V is TRBV2, with a possible D match to TRBD1 (5 bases). CDR1 is SNHLY, CDR2 FYNNEI, per germline. The V and J ends lost 4 bases and 3 bases respectively, with 9 bases between them. This CDR3 contains 13 residues. Combining the CDR3 with reference TRBV2 and TRBJ2-5 gives the whole variable domain EPEVTQTPSHQVTQMGQEVILRCVPISNHLYFYWYRQILGQKVEFLVSFYNNEISEKSEIFDDQFSVERPDGSNFTLKIRSTKLEDSAMYFCASSGLREETQYFGPGTRLLVL.

This clonotype showed up just a few times. This sequence joins TRBV15 and TRBJ2-3; perhaps TRBD2 as D (7 bases). Germline-derived CDR1 and CDR2 are LNHNV and YYDKDF (reference sequence). The CDR3 covers 16 residues. Trimming left V 5 bases short and J 6 bases short, with 21 bases between. The CDR3 protein is CATSGDGGGPRDTQYF. DNA of the CDR3: TGTGCCACCAGCGGTGATGGGGGGGGGCCACGGGATACGCAGTATTTT.

Comment on this clonotype: A much larger clone differs by one base, so this may be a read error. This chain connects TRBV5-1 to TRBJ1-3, with 11 bases lining up with TRBD1. CDR1 and CDR2 from the germline V gene are SGHRS and YFSETQ. CDR3 size: 19 residues. In DNA, the CDR3 is TGCGCCAGCAGCGCTGGGACAGGGGGTAGGGGGCTCTCTGGAAACGCCATATATTTT. Translated, it gives CASSAGTGGRGLSGNAIYF.

The rearrangement uses TRBV28 and TRBJ2-3, with a weak D call TRBD2 (6 bases). V shed 5 bases and J shed 2 bases, with 14 bases lying between them. CDR3 length: 15 residues. Per germline, CDR1 MDHEN and CDR2 SYDVKM. This CDR3 reads CASSDFGTFTDTQYF. The CDR3 bases are TGTGCCAGCAGTGATTTCGGGACTTTCACAGATACGCAGTATTTT. The full variable domain, in which reference TRBV28 and TRBJ2-3 provide the parts outside the CDR3, is DVKVTQSSRYLVKRTGEKVFLECVQDMDHENMFWYRQDPGLGLRLIYFSYDVKMKEKGDIPEGYSVSREKKERFSLILESASTNQTSMYLCASSDFGTFTDTQYFGPGTRLTVL.

The chain joins TRBV6-2 or TRBV6-3 to TRBJ1-1; TRBD1 is a possible D gene (6 bases). The V and J ends lost 4 bases and 1 base respectively, with 19 bases between them. CDR3 size: 17 residues. The germline V gene has CDR1 MNHEY and CDR2 SVGEGT. The CDR3 region is CASSSLGQILKNTEAFF. CDR3 coding DNA: TGTGCCAGCAGTTCGCTTGGACAGATACTAAAGAACACTGAAGCTTTCTTT.

The chain couples TRBV12-3 or TRBV12-4 to TRBJ2-3, with 8 nucleotides matching TRBD1. This CDR3 region has 16 residues. V dropped 1 base and J dropped 4; count of bases not matched to a gene: 7. CDR3: CASSLGSTGVADTQYF. Here the CDR3 DNA reads TGTGCCAGCAGTTTAGGGTCGACAGGGGTGGCAGATACGCAGTATTTT.

This clonotype was recorded only once. V is TRBV12-3 or TRBV12-4 and J is TRBJ2-7; 9 bases agree with TRBD1. The V gene end was trimmed by 4 bases and the J gene end by 5 bases; junction bases not matched to a gene: 9. The CDR3 contains 15 residues. Here the CDR3 DNA reads TGTGCCAGCAGTTCATCCGGGACAGGGCTAAACGAGCAGTACTTC. Translating gives CASSSSGTGLNEQYF.

The chain is built from TRBV4-1 and TRBJ2-7; D gene uncertain. V was pared by 1 base and J by 3 bases, with 7 bases between. The CDR3 runs to 13 residues. Germline CDR1 and CDR2: MGHRA and YSYEKL. The CDR3 nucleotides are TGCGCCAGCAGCCAAGGATTCTTCTACGAGCAGTACTTC. Its protein product is CASSQGFFYEQYF.

Comments on this clonotype: This may be a read error: a much more frequent sequence differs by one nucleotide. Lacking the conserved final phenylalanine or tryptophan, this CDR3 likely reflects a read error. The chain combines TRBV7-6 with TRBJ2-7, with D possibly being TRBD1 (5 bases). The CDR3 runs to 13 residues. Trimming left V 7 bases short and J 4 bases short, with 14 bases between. Germline values: CDR1 SGHVS, CDR2 FNYEAQ. CDR3 region: CASTPVGRYEQYI. In nucleotides, the CDR3 is TGTGCCAGCACCCCGGTGGGGCGGTACGAGCAGTACATC.

This clonotype was recorded once. Being one base from a much bigger clone, this may be a read error. The V call is TRBV7-9, the J call TRBJ1-5; tentative D call: TRBD1 (6 bases). The V end was cut by 5 bases, the J end by 6 bases, with 17 bases between. From germline, CDR1 is SEHNR and CDR2 FQNEAQ (reference sequence). This CDR3 comprises 15 residues. The CDR3 coding sequence is TGTGCCAGCAGCACAGACAGGTCCGTCGGTCAGCCCCAGCATTTT. It is translated as CASSTDRSVGQPQHF.

This clonotype was counted a few times. The genes are TRBV11-2 and TRBJ2-5; D is possibly TRBD1 (7 bases). Germline-derived CDR1 and CDR2 are SGHAT and FQNNGV. The CDR3 has 16 amino acids. With 5 bases removed from V and 1 base from J, the gap between germline ends came to 17 bases. The CDR3 DNA sequence: TGTGCCAGCAGCCCGGGGGACAGACTCCCCCAAGAGACCCAGTACTTC. It is translated as CASSPGDRLPQETQYF.

This clonotype was picked up many times. CDR3 loop: CASSQEGRAADTQYF. As DNA, the CDR3 is TGCGCCAGCAGCCAAGAAGGCCGGGCGGCAGATACGCAGTATTTT. This sequence joins TRBV4-3 and TRBJ2-3; no definite D call. This CDR3 is built from 15 residues. From germline, CDR1 is LGHNA and CDR2 YSLEER. V shed 0 bases and J shed 4 bases, with 11 bases lying between them.

The sample holds a few counts of this clonotype. The V gene is TRBV6-2 or TRBV6-3, the J gene TRBJ2-7, with TRBD1 matching 8 bases. V was clipped by 4 bases and J by 7 bases; unmatched bases: 15. The CDR3 is 16 residues long. Germline V CDR1 and CDR2: MNHEY, SVGEGT. For the CDR3, the DNA is TGTGCCAGCAGTTCTCCGGACAGGGTCCCTCCGGGGGAGCAGTACTTC. This sequence encodes CASSSPDRVPPGEQYF.

This clonotype was found a few times. This chain connects TRBV27 to TRBJ2-5, with 9 bases fitting TRBD1. J gave up 2 bases and V 6 bases, and 13 bases lay outside the gene matches. The germline CDR1 and CDR2 sequences are MNHEY and SMNVEV (reference sequence). The CDR3 consists of 17 residues. The CDR3 region is CASRGQGWGSAQETQYF. The CDR3 DNA reads TGTGCCAGCAGGGGACAGGGTTGGGGTAGTGCACAAGAGACCCAGTACTTC.

This clonotype was counted many times. This chain connects TRBV6-1 to TRBJ2-7, with D perhaps TRBD2 (6 bases). With 2 bases removed from V and 2 bases from J, the gap between germline ends came to 13 bases. This CDR3 spans 15 amino acids. CDR1 MNHNS and CDR2 SASEGT come from the germline V gene. The CDR3 region is CASSEWGEIAYEQYF. For the CDR3, the DNA is TGTGCCAGCAGTGAATGGGGGGAAATCGCCTACGAGCAGTACTTC.

This clonotype was seen only a few times. The chain uses TRBV20-1 and TRBJ2-7, with TRBD1 matching over 9 bases. Germline lookup yields CDR1 DFQATT and CDR2 SNEGSKA (reference sequence). The CDR3 is 15 amino acids. V shed 6 bases and J 1 base; nucleotides not matched to a gene: 10. DNA of the CDR3: TGCAGTGCAAAAAGGGACAGGGAACATTCCTACGAGCAGTACTTC. Encoded protein: CSAKRDREHSYEQYF.

This clonotype was found a few times. The rearrangement joins TRBV27 to TRBJ2-1, with 7 positions matching TRBD2. V was pared by 4 bases and J by 2 bases, with 5 bases of the junction left unmatched. Germline-derived CDR1 and CDR2 are MNHEY and SMNVEV (reference sequence). The CDR3 is 15 residues long. CDR3 protein: CASSSSGVTYNEQFF. DNA for the CDR3: TGTGCCAGCAGTTCAAGCGGGGTTACCTACAATGAGCAGTTCTTC.

The V call is TRBV29-1, the J call TRBJ2-2; D uncertain. The V end lost 4 bases, the J end lost 1 base, and 4 bases lay between the germline ends. Per the germline V gene, CDR1 is SQVTM and CDR2 is ANQGSEA. CDR3 length: 12 residues. The CDR3 DNA reads as TGCAGCGTTGTCATGAACACCGGGGAGCTGTTTTTT. As protein: CSVVMNTGELFF.

This clonotype has just a few counts. V is TRBV19 and J is TRBJ2-1; no clear D. Trimming stripped 4 bases from V and 9 bases from J, with 7 bases between. The CDR3 extends over 11 amino acids. The germline gives CDR1 LNHDA, CDR2 SQIVND (reference sequence). CDR3 residues: CASSTPGEQFF. As DNA, the CDR3 is TGTGCCAGTAGTACACCCGGTGAGCAGTTCTTC. Combining the CDR3 with reference TRBV19 and TRBJ2-1 gives the whole variable domain DGGITQSPKYLFRKEGQNVTLSCEQNLNHDAMYWYRQDPGQGLRLIYYSQIVNDFQKGDIAEGYSVSREKKESFPLTVTSAQKNPTAFYLCASSTPGEQFFGPGTRLTVL.

Ten or more counts support this clonotype. The chain combines TRBV20-1 with TRBJ2-2, with TRBD1 as a possible D gene (5 bases). V lost 3 bases, J lost 2 bases, and 7 bases lay in between. The germline V gene has CDR1 DFQATT and CDR2 SNEGSKA (reference sequence). CDR3 size: 13 residues. This chain's CDR3 is CSASDRNTGELFF. Here the CDR3 DNA reads TGCAGTGCTAGTGACAGAAACACCGGGGAGCTGTTTTTT.

The chain joins TRBV9 to TRBJ2-5, with TRBD2 identical over 10 bases. CDR3 size: 17 residues. The V gene's germline CDR1 is SGDLS and CDR2 YYNGEE. Trimming removed 0 bases from V and 1 base from J; junction bases left unmatched: 6. The CDR3 sequence: CASSVEDSGGFQETQYF. CDR3 sequence (DNA): TGTGCCAGCAGCGTAGAGGATAGCGGGGGGTTCCAAGAGACCCAGTACTTC.